This T cell receptor beta chain was sequenced in a study of shared clonotypes between healthy human individuals. The CDR3 has 16 residues. In germline, CDR1 is SGHRS, CDR2 YFSETQ. The V and J ends lost 0 bases and 11 bases respectively, with 23 bases between them. The study ran the assay at deep level. Clones were read by immunoSEQ multiplex PCR, and TCRdb kept only the in-frame ones, dropping some. The sample shows roughly 2.4 million clones, approximately 96% of them seen only once. The source material was naive CD4+ T cells sorted from blood. Subset defined: CD45RA+ positively selected. This receptor was obtained from a man aged 18 to 30 in good health. The genes are TRBV5-1 and TRBJ1-1; D is possibly TRBD1 (6 bases). CDR3 sequence: CASSLGSVRGFGVAFF. The CDR3 DNA reads as TGCGCCAGCAGCTTGGGGTCTGTCAGGGGATTCGGTGTGGCTTTCTTT. The variable domain in full, completed from reference TRBV5-1 and TRBJ1-1, reads KAGVTQTPRYLIKTRGQQVTLSCSPISGHRSVSWYQQTPGQGLQFLFEYFSETQRNKGNFPGRFSGRQFSNSRSEMNVSTLELGDSALYLCASSLGSVRGFGVAFFGQGTRLTVV.